The 14 T cell receptor beta chains in this list originate from one sample, sequenced in a study of T cells in women clearing cervical HPV infection. TCRdb's table, derived via immunoSEQ multiplex PCR, lists solely in-frame clones and lacks some. The sample holds approximately 25,000 clones. Sequenced material: blood buffy coat. Receptors originate from a woman between 18 and 75 years old with a cervical HPV16 infection that either progressed to CIN3+ or cleared (not recorded which).

Concerning this clone: The read finishes 3 residues shy of the CDR3 end, and the germline J gene is used to complete it. The gene calls are TRBV6-1 and TRBJ1-2; weak D call: TRBD1 (5 bases). Germline CDR1 MNHNS, CDR2 SASEGT. This CDR3 comprises 12 residues. The germline V and J ends were trimmed by 7 bases and 4 bases, with 10 bases remaining between them. CDR3 amino acids: CASIETVYGYTF. The DNA read from the CDR3 is TGTGCCAGCATTGAGACAGTCTATGGC.

Comments on this clone: Read coverage stops 3 residues before the CDR3 terminus; the germline J gene supplies the remainder. The V call is TRBV5-6, the J call TRBJ2-2; 7 bases fit TRBD1. CDR1 and CDR2 from the germline V gene are SGHDT and YYEEEE. CDR3 length: 14 amino acids. J was trimmed by 5 bases and V by 7 bases; bases with no gene match: 8. Partial CDR3 DNA: TGTGCCAGCGGCCCGACAGGGAATACCGGGGAG. Its protein product is CASGPTGNTGE. Given in full, the CDR3 is CASGPTGNTGELFF. Based on the CDR3 plus reference TRBV5-6 and TRBJ2-2, the full variable domain is DAGVTQSPTHLIKTRGQQVTLRCSPKSGHDTVSWYQQALGQGPQFIFQYYEEEERQRGNFPDRFSGHQFPNYSSELNVNALLLGDSALYLCASGPTGNTGELFFGEGSRLTVL.

Concerning this clone itself: The DNA ends 3 residues before the CDR3 does, and the rest of the CDR3 is filled in from the germline J gene. The V and J genes are TRBV5-4 and TRBJ1-2, with no clear D. The CDR3 totals 16 residues. Trimming took off 0 bases at V and 7 bases at J, with 19 bases between the two ends. Per germline, CDR1 SGHNT and CDR2 YYREEE (reference sequence). The part of the CDR3 DNA that was read is TGTGCCAGCAGCTTGGTCGCAGTCTACGGCACGGGTGGC. Translation gives CASSLVAVYGTGG. The complete CDR3 reads CASSLVAVYGTGGYTF.

For this clone: Coverage ceases 3 residues before the CDR3 finishes, and the germline J gene fills in the end. The chain has TRBV11-2 and TRBJ2-1, with 14 positions matching TRBD2. Germline lookup yields CDR1 SGHAT and CDR2 FQNNGV. This CDR3 has 15 amino acids. V shed 5 bases, J shed 8 bases, and the junction held 5 bases outside the gene matches. The CDR3: CASSPGTSGSYEQFF. Partial CDR3 DNA: TGTGCCAGCAGCCCTGGGACTAGCGGGAGTTATGAG.

Turning to this clone: The read ends 3 residues before the CDR3 terminus; that terminus is restored from the germline J gene. The chain has TRBV19 and TRBJ1-4, with TRBD1 matching 7 bases. The CDR3 covers 14 residues. J gave up 4 bases and V 4 bases, and 3 bases lay outside the gene matches. In germline, CDR1 is LNHDA, CDR2 SQIVND (reference sequence). The part of the CDR3 DNA that was read is TGTGCCAGTAGTAAGGGACAGATTAATGAAAAA. It yields the protein CASSKGQINEK. The whole CDR3 reads CASSKGQINEKLFF. Filled out from reference TRBV19 and TRBJ1-4, the complete variable domain reads DGGITQSPKYLFRKEGQNVTLSCEQNLNHDAMYWYRQDPGQGLRLIYYSQIVNDFQKGDIAEGYSVSREKKESFPLTVTSAQKNPTAFYLCASSKGQINEKLFFGSGTQLSVL.

The CDR3 sequence: CASSLYRGPGNEKLFF. Incomplete CDR3 DNA: TGTGCCAGCAGCTTATACAGGGGGCCTGGCAATGAAAAA. This chain links TRBV7-6 with TRBJ1-4; 9 bases align to TRBD1. The CDR3 end is not reached by the read, which stops 3 residues before it; the germline J gene fills it in. The trim removed 2 bases at V and 5 bases at J, leaving 6 bases unmatched. This CDR3 is built from 16 residues. Germline V CDR1 and CDR2: SGHVS, FNYEAQ.

Comments on this clone: From the germline J gene comes the end of the CDR3, since the read stops 3 residues before it. The V and J genes are TRBV7-2 and TRBJ2-1; D might be TRBD1 (5 bases). CDR1 is SGHTA, CDR2 FQGNSA, per germline. The CDR3 length is 15 residues. Trimming took off 5 bases at V and 0 bases at J, with 11 bases between the two ends. The covered CDR3 bases are TGTGCCAGCAGCGTATACCAGGGCTCCTACAATGAG. Residues: CASSVYQGSYNE. From start to end, the CDR3 is CASSVYQGSYNEQFF.

On this clone itself: Read sequence stops 3 residues before the CDR3 end, and the germline J gene provides the missing end. V usage is TRBV23-1 and J usage is TRBJ2-7; TRBD1 aligns across 8 bases. TRBV23-1 is an ORF for which the function is uncertain. V dropped 3 bases and J dropped 1; count of bases not matched to a gene: 8. This CDR3 region has 16 residues. This CDR3 is CASSHPLGQVSYEQYF. CDR3 DNA, as far as it was read: TGCGCCAGCAGTCACCCCCTGGGACAGGTGTCCTACGAG.

In the case of this clone: The read halts 3 residues ahead of the CDR3 end, with the missing end drawn from the germline J gene. The chain combines TRBV29-1 with TRBJ1-1, with D uncertain. V lost 1 base to trimming and J lost 4 bases, with 10 bases between them. Germline CDR1 is SQVTM and CDR2 is ANQGSEA. This CDR3 has 13 amino acids. Partial CDR3 DNA: TGCAGCGTTGAAGGTAATTCGGGCACTGAA. It specifies CSVEGNSGTE. The full CDR3 protein is CSVEGNSGTEAFF.

Concerning this clone: The read ends 3 residues shy of where the CDR3 ends; the end is completed using the germline J gene. The chain combines TRBV19 with TRBJ2-2; 10 bases are shared with TRBD2. This CDR3 comprises 17 residues. Per the germline V gene, CDR1 is LNHDA and CDR2 is SQIVND (reference sequence). The CDR3 sequence is CASSQTSGYSGANVLFF. CDR3 DNA (partial): TGTGCCAGTAGTCAGACTAGCGGGTACTCTGGGGCCAACGTG.

Comments on this clone: From the germline J gene comes the end of the CDR3, since the read stops 3 residues before it. The J gene is TRBJ2-1, the V gene TRBV10-3; D perhaps matches TRBD2 (6 bases). Germline CDR1 ENHRY, CDR2 SYGVKD. Trimming shortened V by 2 bases and J by 6 bases, and 17 bases separated the two germline ends. The length of the CDR3 is 16 residues. CDR3 DNA (partial): TGTGCCATCAGTGAGAGCGGCCGGGGGTTTTCCAATGAG. Amino acids: CAISESGRGFSNE. The whole CDR3 protein reads CAISESGRGFSNEQFF.

As regards this clone: The CDR3 end lies 3 residues beyond the end of the read and is filled in from the germline J gene. The V call is TRBV28, the J call TRBJ2-7; 12 bases map to TRBD2. The germline gives CDR1 MDHEN, CDR2 SYDVKM. The CDR3 is made up of 15 amino acids. J was trimmed by 4 bases and V by 6 bases; bases with no gene match: 7. Incomplete CDR3 DNA: TGTGCCAGCAGACCAACTAGCGGGAGGAAATACGAG. Protein sequence: CASRPTSGRKYE. The full CDR3 sequence reads CASRPTSGRKYEQYF.

As regards this clone: The DNA ends 3 residues before the CDR3 does, and the rest of the CDR3 is filled in from the germline J gene. The rearrangement joins TRBV2 to TRBJ2-4; possible D gene TRBD1, 6 bases. The CDR3 runs 14 residues. The V end lost 8 bases, the J end lost 0 bases, and 11 bases lay between the germline ends. Germline lookup yields CDR1 SNHLY and CDR2 FYNNEI. CDR3 residues: CASAGQPAKNIQYF. The CDR3 bases that were read are TGTGCCAGCGCCGGACAGCCAGCCAAAAACATT.

Points on this clone: The read ends 3 residues early relative to the CDR3; the germline J gene fills the gap. The genes are TRBV28 and TRBJ2-1; 11 bases agree with TRBD2. After removal of 6 bases from V and 4 bases from J, the junction contained 11 bases not matched to a gene. The CDR3 totals 17 residues. Germline V lookup: CDR1 MDHEN, CDR2 SYDVKM. CDR3 sequence reads: CASSSIAGGPWYNEQFF. The sequenced part of the CDR3 DNA is TGTGCCAGCAGCTCGATAGCGGGAGGGCCTTGGTACAATGAG.